This paragraph covers one TCR beta chain sequence. The sample originates from a study of blood T cell repertoires in COVID-19. Study overall: From the United States, Italy and Spain came samples of acute and convalescent COVID-19.

The V segment lost 4 bases and the J segment 9 bases; nucleotides outside the gene matches: 9. CDR1 and CDR2 from the germline V gene are LNHDA and SQIVND (reference sequence). The length of the CDR3 is 15 residues. Sequencing used immunoSEQ multiplex PCR; TCRdb keeps in-frame clones, though not all of them. The table has 220,000 or so clones, about 81% seen once; the top ten hold around 8%. The sequenced sample was peripheral blood. The TCR originated in a woman older than 75 with COVID-19, enrolled during active disease. This chain connects TRBV19 to TRBJ1-6; the match to TRBD1 covers 7 bases. CDR3 DNA: TGTGCCAGTAGTACAAAGACAGGGATGACTTCACCCCTCCACTTT. This translates into CASSTKTGMTSPLHF. The full variable domain, rest sourced from reference TRBV19 and TRBJ1-6, is DGGITQSPKYLFRKEGQNVTLSCEQNLNHDAMYWYRQDPGQGLRLIYYSQIVNDFQKGDIAEGYSVSREKKESFPLTVTSAQKNPTAFYLCASSTKTGMTSPLHFGNGTRLTVT.